These T cell receptor beta chains were read from a single sample in a study of T cells after somatic rescue of genetic block. Profiled with immunoSEQ multiplex PCR; TCRdb holds only in-frame clones, not every one. Here the sample spans 70,000 or so clones, less than 95% being singletons. Sequencing was carried out using peripheral blood mononuclear cells (PBMCs). Receptors originate from a man aged 35 to 55. The CDR3 runs from the conserved cysteine through the conserved F or W. The order of the fields is clone size, D gene, V gene, J gene, CDR3 protein, CDR3 DNA. D genes are given only for firm matches. Some rows mark clone size as missing; the rest say once, few, many or name a class of expanded clone.

>NA|TRBD2|TRBV5-1|TRBJ2-3
CASSPPSGTSTDTQYF
TGCGCCAGCAGCCCGCCTAGCGGGACTAGCACAGATACGCAGTATTTT
>NA|NA|TRBV20-1|TRBJ2-2
CSAEDTGELFF
TGCAGTGCAGAAGACACCGGGGAGCTGTTTTTT
>NA|NA|TRBV2|TRBJ2-5
CASPGGQQETQYF
TGTGCCAGCCCCGGGGGCCAACAAGAGACCCAGTACTTC
>NA|NA|TRBV13|TRBJ1-5
CVSSFWGNQPQHF
TGTGTCAGCAGCTTCTGGGGGAATCAGCCCCAGCATTTT
>NA|NA|TRBV10-3|TRBJ1-4
CAISDGGLSEKLFF
TGTGCCATCAGTGATGGGGGGCTTAGTGAAAAACTGTTTTTT
>NA|NA|TRBV10-3|TRBJ2-3
CAISGSTETSTDTQYF
TGTGCCATCAGTGGATCGACGGAGACTAGCACAGATACGCAGTATTTT
>once|NA|TRBV20-1|TRBJ2-3
CSADTDTQYF
TGCAGTGCCGATACAGATACGCAGTATTTT
>once|NA|TRBV28|TRBJ1-3
CASTPLRAEGNTIYF
TGTGCCAGCACCCCTCTTCGGGCGGAGGGAAACACCATATATTTT
>NA|NA|TRBV7-2|TRBJ2-5
CASSLGLLGGPQYF
TGTGCCAGCAGCTTAGGACTGTTGGGTGGCCCCCAGTACTTC
>NA|TRBD1|TRBV2|TRBJ1-1
CASPGQGSTEAFF
TGTGCCAGCCCGGGACAGGGATCCACTGAGGCTTTCTTT
>NA|TRBD2|TRBV4-2|TRBJ2-1
CASSQDSSGSSYNEQFF
TGTGCCAGCAGCCAAGATTCTAGCGGGAGCTCCTACAATGAGCAGTTCTTC
>NA|TRBD2|TRBV10-3|TRBJ2-3
CAISEGLAGGDTQYF
TGTGCCATCAGTGAGGGACTAGCGGGTGGAGATACGCAGTATTTT
>NA|NA|TRBV5-1|TRBJ2-3
CASRQGSLGTDTQYF
TGCGCCAGCAGGCAGGGTAGTTTGGGCACAGATACGCAGTATTTT
>once|TRBD1|TRBV27|TRBJ1-2
CASSLTLKDRALYGYTF
TGTGCCAGCAGTTTAACCCTCAAGGACAGGGCTCTCTATGGCTACACCTTC
>NA|TRBD1|TRBV2|TRBJ1-4
CASRVDRGGQERFF
TGTGCCAGCAGGGTCGACAGGGGAGGACAGGAACGGTTTTTT
>NA|NA|TRBV6-1|TRBJ1-1
CASGAQGLNTEAFF
TGTGCCAGCGGGGCTCAGGGCTTGAACACTGAAGCTTTCTTT
>NA|NA|TRBV29-1|TRBJ2-5
CSVGGETQYF
TGCAGCGTTGGCGGGGAGACCCAGTACTTC
>NA|TRBD1|TRBV9|TRBJ1-6
CASSARTGENSPLHF
TGTGCCAGCAGCGCCAGGACAGGGGAAAATTCACCCCTCCACTTT
>NA|TRBD2|TRBV2|TRBJ2-5
CASHRGRVGATMAQYF
TGTGCCAGCCACCGGGGGAGGGTAGGGGCAACAATGGCCCAGTACTTC
>NA|TRBD2|TRBV2|TRBJ2-1
CASSGLAGDQVPKFF
TGTGCCAGCAGTGGGCTAGCGGGGGATCAAGTCCCTAAGTTCTTC
>medium-sized|NA|TRBV30|TRBJ1-1
CAWVPTGTTNTEAFF
TGTGCCTGGGTTCCGACGGGGACAACGAACACTGAAGCTTTCTTT
>NA|NA|TRBV7-9|TRBJ2-3
CASSLAPTPNTQYF
TGTGCCAGCAGCTTAGCCCCCACCCCAAATACGCAGTATTTT
>NA|NA|TRBV19|TRBJ1-4
CASSRTTNEKLFF
TGTGCCAGTAGCAGGACAACTAATGAAAAACTGTTTTTT
>NA|TRBD2|TRBV9|TRBJ2-2
CASSVGASGGAMAGELFF
TGTGCCAGCAGCGTAGGAGCTAGCGGGGGGGCAATGGCCGGGGAGCTGTTTTTT
>NA|NA|TRBV10-1|TRBJ2-5
CASSETASETQYF
TGCGCCAGCAGTGAGACTGCCTCGGAGACCCAGTACTTC
>NA|NA|TRBV5-4|TRBJ1-2
CASSGRDKLNYGYTF
TGTGCCAGCAGTGGCCGGGACAAACTTAACTATGGCTACACCTTC
>NA|NA|TRBV7-9|TRBJ2-3
CASGRDGPPYF
TGTGCCAGCGGCAGGGATGGCCCTCCGTATTTT
>NA|NA|TRBV6-5|TRBJ1-6
CASRAGRSSNSPLHF
TGTGCCAGCAGAGCAGGAAGATCCTCTAATTCACCCCTCCACTTT
>NA|NA|TRBV9|TRBJ2-7
CASSVGLGQDPYEQYF
TGTGCCAGCAGCGTAGGTCTCGGACAAGACCCCTACGAGCAGTACTTC
>NA|TRBD1|TRBV6-1|TRBJ1-3
CASRVTGAGNTIYF
TGTGCCAGCAGAGTGACAGGGGCAGGAAACACCATATATTTT
>once|NA|TRBV7-9|TRBJ2-2
CASSFAPLRVAGELFF
TGTGCCAGCAGCTTCGCCCCCCTAAGGGTGGCCGGGGAGCTGTTTTTT
>NA|TRBD2|TRBV9|TRBJ2-1
CASSPGTSRSNEQFF
TGTGCCAGCAGCCCCGGGACTAGCAGGTCGAATGAGCAGTTCTTC
>NA|NA|TRBV28|TRBJ2-7
CASTGASGRQRTKYF
TGTGCCAGCACCGGGGCCTCAGGGCGCCAGAGGACAAAGTACTTC
>NA|NA|TRBV19|TRBJ2-3
CASKTNEVTDTQYF
TGTGCCAGTAAAACCAACGAAGTCACAGATACGCAGTATTTT
>NA|NA|TRBV9|TRBJ2-7
CASSPREGAYEQYF
TGTGCCAGCAGCCCACGAGAGGGGGCCTACGAGCAGTACTTC
>few|NA|TRBV28|TRBJ1-5
CASSRNNQPQHF
TGTGCCAGCTCCAGGAACAATCAGCCCCAGCATTTT
>NA|NA|TRBV20-1|TRBJ1-2
CSARRGGYTF
TGCAGTGCTAGGAGAGGAGGCTACACCTTC
>NA|TRBD1|TRBV28|TRBJ2-7
CASSLKLAGTGGEEQYF
TGTGCCAGCAGTTTAAAGCTGGCCGGGACAGGGGGAGAAGAGCAGTACTTC
>NA|NA|TRBV7-2|TRBJ2-7
CASSLRDSEQYEQYF
TGTGCCAGCAGCTTACGAGACAGCGAGCAATACGAGCAGTACTTC
>NA|NA|TRBV5-1|TRBJ2-4
CASSLGEGVGIQYF
TGCGCCAGCAGCCTGGGTGAGGGGGTCGGCATTCAGTACTTC
>NA|TRBD2|TRBV7-9|TRBJ2-1
CASSSGLAGGTNEQFF
TGTGCCAGCAGCTCCGGACTAGCGGGGGGTACCAATGAGCAGTTCTTC
>NA|TRBD2|TRBV2|TRBJ2-4
CATRLAGGSDIQYF
TGTGCCACCAGGCTAGCGGGAGGTTCAGACATTCAGTACTTC
>NA|TRBD1|TRBV5-8|TRBJ1-5
CASSIGQGPNQPQHF
TGTGCCAGCAGCATCGGACAGGGCCCCAATCAGCCCCAGCATTTT
>once|NA|TRBV30|TRBJ1-5
CAWDRPDLSQPQHF
TGTGCCTGGGATAGACCCGATTTGAGTCAGCCCCAGCATTTT
>NA|TRBD2|TRBV6-6|TRBJ2-3
CASSTLAGYGDTQYF
TGTGCCAGCAGCACGCTAGCGGGTTACGGAGATACGCAGTATTTT
>NA|TRBD2|TRBV18|TRBJ2-3
CASSPGGGRDTQYF
TGTGCCAGCTCCCCCGGGGGGGGCAGAGATACGCAGTATTTT
>NA|NA|TRBV9|TRBJ2-5
CASSVDGLWETQYF
TGTGCCAGCAGCGTAGACGGGCTATGGGAGACCCAGTACTTC
>NA|NA|TRBV2|TRBJ1-3
CASSPERGNTIYF
TGTGCCAGCAGCCCAGAGCGGGGAAACACCATATATTTT
>NA|TRBD1|TRBV19|TRBJ1-5
CASRDRGQPQHF
TGTGCCAGCAGGGACAGGGGACAGCCCCAGCATTTT
>NA|NA|TRBV5-6|TRBJ1-2
CASSWTYPRDGYTF
TGTGCCAGCAGCTGGACATATCCCCGGGATGGCTACACCTTC
>NA|NA|TRBV6-1|TRBJ1-6
CASRGVSPLHF
TGTGCCAGCAGGGGTGTCTCACCCCTCCACTTT
>once|TRBD1|TRBV6-5|TRBJ2-7
CASSYSIRQGVYEQYF
TGTGCCAGCAGTTACTCGATCAGGCAGGGGGTGTACGAGCAGTACTTC
>few|NA|TRBV19|TRBJ1-5
CASSSGPDQPQHF
TGTGCCAGTAGTTCGGGGCCCGATCAGCCCCAGCATTTT
>NA|TRBD1|TRBV27|TRBJ2-7
CASSSKSRDRGYEQYF
TGTGCCAGCAGTTCAAAGTCAAGGGACAGGGGCTACGAGCAGTACTTC
>NA|TRBD1|TRBV27|TRBJ2-2
CASSQSRPGTGLAGELFF
TGTGCCAGCAGTCAATCTAGACCCGGGACAGGCTTGGCCGGGGAGCTGTTTTTT
>once|NA|TRBV7-9|TRBJ2-2
CASSFPPPNTGELFF
TGTGCCAGCAGCTTCCCACCCCCGAACACCGGGGAGCTGTTTTTT
>NA|NA|TRBV7-9|TRBJ2-1
CASSLRRGPSPEQFF
TGTGCCAGCAGCTTAAGGCGGGGTCCTAGCCCGGAGCAGTTCTTC
>NA|NA|TRBV6-5|TRBJ2-1
CASRQNNEQFF
TGTGCCAGCAGGCAAAACAATGAGCAGTTCTTC
>NA|NA|TRBV27|TRBJ2-1
CASSLSWSHNEQFF
TGTGCCAGCAGTTTATCGTGGTCCCACAATGAGCAGTTCTTC